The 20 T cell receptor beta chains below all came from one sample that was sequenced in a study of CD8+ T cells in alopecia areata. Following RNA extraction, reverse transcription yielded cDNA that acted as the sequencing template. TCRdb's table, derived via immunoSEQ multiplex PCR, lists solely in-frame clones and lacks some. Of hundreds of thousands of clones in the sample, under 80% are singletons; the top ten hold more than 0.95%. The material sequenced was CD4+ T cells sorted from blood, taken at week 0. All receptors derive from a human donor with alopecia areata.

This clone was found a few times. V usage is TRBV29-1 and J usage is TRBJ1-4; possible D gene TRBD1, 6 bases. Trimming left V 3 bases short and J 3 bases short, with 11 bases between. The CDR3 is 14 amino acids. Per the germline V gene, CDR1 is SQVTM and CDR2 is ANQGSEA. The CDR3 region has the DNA TGCAGCGTTGAGGTGGGGGCTCCTAATGAAAAACTGTTTTTT. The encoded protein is CSVEVGAPNEKLFF. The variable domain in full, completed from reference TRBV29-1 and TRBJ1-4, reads SAVISQKPSRDICQRGTSLTIQCQVDSQVTMMFWYRQQPGQSLTLIATANQGSEATYESGFVIDKFPISRPNLTFSTLTVSNMSPEDSSIYLCSVEVGAPNEKLFFGSGTQLSVL.

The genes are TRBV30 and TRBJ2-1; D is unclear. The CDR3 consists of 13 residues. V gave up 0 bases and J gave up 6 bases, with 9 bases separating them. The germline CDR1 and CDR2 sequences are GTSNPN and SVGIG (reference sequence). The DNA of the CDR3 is TGTGCCTGGAGTGTAGGCCGGCGCAATGAGCAGTTCTTC. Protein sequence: CAWSVGRRNEQFF.

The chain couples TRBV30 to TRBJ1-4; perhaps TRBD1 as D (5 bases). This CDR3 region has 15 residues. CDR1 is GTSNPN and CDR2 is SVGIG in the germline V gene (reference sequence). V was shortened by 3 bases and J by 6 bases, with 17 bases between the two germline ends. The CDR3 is CAWSGGGAWDEKLFF. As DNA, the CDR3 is TGTGCCTGGAGCGGGGGAGGGGCCTGGGATGAAAAACTGTTTTTT. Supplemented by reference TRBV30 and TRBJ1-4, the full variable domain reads SQTIHQWPATLVQPVGSPLSLECTVEGTSNPNLYWYRQAAGRGLQLLFYSVGIGQISSEVPQNLSASRPQDRQFILSSKKLLLSDSGFYLCAWSGGGAWDEKLFFGSGTQLSVL.

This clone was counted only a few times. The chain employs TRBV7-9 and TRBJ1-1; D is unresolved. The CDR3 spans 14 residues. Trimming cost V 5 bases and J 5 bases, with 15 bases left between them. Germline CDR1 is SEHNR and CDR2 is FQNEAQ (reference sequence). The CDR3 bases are TGTGCCAGCAGCACCCGACGGGCGGGTACTGAAGCTTTCTTT. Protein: CASSTRRAGTEAFF.

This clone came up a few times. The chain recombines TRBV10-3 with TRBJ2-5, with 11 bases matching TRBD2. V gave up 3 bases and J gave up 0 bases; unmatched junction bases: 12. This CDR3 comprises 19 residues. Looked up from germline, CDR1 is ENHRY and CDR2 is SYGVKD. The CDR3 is CAISDPRMGLAVNQETQYF. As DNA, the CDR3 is TGTGCCATCAGTGACCCCCGAATGGGACTAGCGGTAAACCAAGAGACCCAGTACTTC.

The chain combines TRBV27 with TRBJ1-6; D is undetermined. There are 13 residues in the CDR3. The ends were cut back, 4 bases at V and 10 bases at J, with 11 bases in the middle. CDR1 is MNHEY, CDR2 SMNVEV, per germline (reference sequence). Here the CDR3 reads CASSSRLRSPLHF. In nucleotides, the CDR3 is TGTGCCAGCAGTTCCAGACTGAGGTCACCCCTCCACTTT.

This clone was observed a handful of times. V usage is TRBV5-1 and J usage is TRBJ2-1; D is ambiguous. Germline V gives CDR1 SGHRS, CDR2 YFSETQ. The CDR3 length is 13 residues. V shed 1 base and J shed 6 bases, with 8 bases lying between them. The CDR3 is CASSLKLSNEQFF. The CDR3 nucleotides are TGCGCCAGCAGCTTGAAACTATCCAATGAGCAGTTCTTC.

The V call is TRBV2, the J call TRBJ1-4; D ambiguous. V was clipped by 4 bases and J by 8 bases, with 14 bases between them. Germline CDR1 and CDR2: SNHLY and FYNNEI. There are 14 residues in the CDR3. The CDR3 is CASSVQGPREKLFF. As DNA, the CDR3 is TGTGCCAGCAGTGTGCAAGGTCCCCGGGAAAAACTGTTTTTT.

The CDR3 spells CASSPGTEDYGYTF. CDR3 nucleotide sequence: TGCGCCAGCAGCCCCGGGACGGAGGATTATGGCTACACCTTC. The chain combines TRBV5-1 with TRBJ1-2, with D maybe TRBD1 (5 bases). Looked up from germline, CDR1 is SGHRS and CDR2 is YFSETQ. The germline V and J ends were trimmed by 4 bases and 5 bases, with 15 bases remaining between them. The CDR3 has 14 amino acids.

The CDR3 protein is CASSVGSRGAGYTF. The CDR3 DNA sequence: TGTGCCAGCAGCGTAGGCAGCAGGGGTGCTGGCTACACCTTC. The chain joins TRBV9 to TRBJ1-2; perhaps TRBD1 as D (6 bases). The V gene's germline CDR1 is SGDLS and CDR2 YYNGEE. The CDR3 has 14 amino acids. V was cut by 0 bases and J by 7 bases, with 13 bases left in between.

The CDR3 reads CASSLVRNTEAFF. The CDR3 nucleotides are TGTGCCAGCAGCTTAGTGAGAAACACTGAAGCTTTCTTT. This chain uses TRBV13 with TRBJ1-1; D is unclear. Germline CDR1 reads PRHDT; CDR2 reads FYEKMQ (reference sequence). There are 13 residues in the CDR3. The V and J ends lost 1 base and 2 bases respectively, with 5 bases between them.

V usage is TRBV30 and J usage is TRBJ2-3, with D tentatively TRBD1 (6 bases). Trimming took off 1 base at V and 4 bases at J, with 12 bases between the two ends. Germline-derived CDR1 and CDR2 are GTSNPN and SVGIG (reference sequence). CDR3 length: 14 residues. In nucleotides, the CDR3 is TGTGCCTGGAGTGAGGTACAGGGCGCAGATACGCAGTATTTT. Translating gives CAWSEVQGADTQYF.

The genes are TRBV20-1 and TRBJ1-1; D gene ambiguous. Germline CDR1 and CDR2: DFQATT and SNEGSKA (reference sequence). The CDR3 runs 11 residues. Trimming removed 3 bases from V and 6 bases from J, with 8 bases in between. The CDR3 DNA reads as TGCAGTGCTAGTAGTTCCGCTGAAGCTTTCTTT. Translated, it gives CSASSSAEAFF.

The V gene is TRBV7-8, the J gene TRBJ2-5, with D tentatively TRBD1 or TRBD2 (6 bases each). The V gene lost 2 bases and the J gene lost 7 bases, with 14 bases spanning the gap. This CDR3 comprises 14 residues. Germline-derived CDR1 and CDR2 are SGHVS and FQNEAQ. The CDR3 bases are TGTGCCAGCAGCTTAAGGGGGGAGCGGTGGACCCAGTACTTC. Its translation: CASSLRGERWTQYF.

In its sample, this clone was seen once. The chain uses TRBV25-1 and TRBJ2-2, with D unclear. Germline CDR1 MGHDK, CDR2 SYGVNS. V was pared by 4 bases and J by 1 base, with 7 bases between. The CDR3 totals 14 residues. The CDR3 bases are TGTGCCAGCAGTGCCCCCGGGAACACCGGGGAGCTGTTTTTT. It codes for CASSAPGNTGELFF.

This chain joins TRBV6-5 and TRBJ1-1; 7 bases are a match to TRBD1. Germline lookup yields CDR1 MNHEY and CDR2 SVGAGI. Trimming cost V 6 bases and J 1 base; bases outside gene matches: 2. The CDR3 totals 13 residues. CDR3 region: CASSWTGNTEAFF. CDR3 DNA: TGTGCCAGCAGCTGGACAGGGAACACTGAAGCTTTCTTT.

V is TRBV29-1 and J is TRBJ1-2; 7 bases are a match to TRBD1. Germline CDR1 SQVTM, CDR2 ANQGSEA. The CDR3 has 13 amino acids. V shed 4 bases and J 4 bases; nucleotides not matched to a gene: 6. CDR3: CSVGHTGVYGYTF. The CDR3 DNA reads TGCAGCGTTGGGCATACAGGGGTCTATGGCTACACCTTC. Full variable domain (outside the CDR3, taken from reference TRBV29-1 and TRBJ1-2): SAVISQKPSRDICQRGTSLTIQCQVDSQVTMMFWYRQQPGQSLTLIATANQGSEATYESGFVIDKFPISRPNLTFSTLTVSNMSPEDSSIYLCSVGHTGVYGYTFGSGTRLTVV.

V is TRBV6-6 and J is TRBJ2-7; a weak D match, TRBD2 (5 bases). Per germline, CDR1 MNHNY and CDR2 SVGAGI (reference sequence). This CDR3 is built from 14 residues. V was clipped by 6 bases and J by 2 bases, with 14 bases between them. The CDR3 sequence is CASSLWLGAYEQYF. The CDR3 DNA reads TGTGCCAGCAGCCTTTGGCTGGGAGCCTACGAGCAGTACTTC.

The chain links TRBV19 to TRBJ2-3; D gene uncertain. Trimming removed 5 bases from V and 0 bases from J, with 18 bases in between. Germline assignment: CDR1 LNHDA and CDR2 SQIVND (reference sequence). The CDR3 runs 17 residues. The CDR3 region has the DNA TGTGCCAGTAGTGGTGTAAGGGCGGAAACTAGCACAGATACGCAGTATTTT. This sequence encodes CASSGVRAETSTDTQYF.

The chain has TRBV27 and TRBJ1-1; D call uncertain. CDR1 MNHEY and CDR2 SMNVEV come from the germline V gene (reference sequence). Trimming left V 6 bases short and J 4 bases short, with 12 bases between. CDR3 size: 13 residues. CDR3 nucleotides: TGTGCCAGCAGCCCAGTCCCAGGCACTGAAGCTTTCTTT. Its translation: CASSPVPGTEAFF.